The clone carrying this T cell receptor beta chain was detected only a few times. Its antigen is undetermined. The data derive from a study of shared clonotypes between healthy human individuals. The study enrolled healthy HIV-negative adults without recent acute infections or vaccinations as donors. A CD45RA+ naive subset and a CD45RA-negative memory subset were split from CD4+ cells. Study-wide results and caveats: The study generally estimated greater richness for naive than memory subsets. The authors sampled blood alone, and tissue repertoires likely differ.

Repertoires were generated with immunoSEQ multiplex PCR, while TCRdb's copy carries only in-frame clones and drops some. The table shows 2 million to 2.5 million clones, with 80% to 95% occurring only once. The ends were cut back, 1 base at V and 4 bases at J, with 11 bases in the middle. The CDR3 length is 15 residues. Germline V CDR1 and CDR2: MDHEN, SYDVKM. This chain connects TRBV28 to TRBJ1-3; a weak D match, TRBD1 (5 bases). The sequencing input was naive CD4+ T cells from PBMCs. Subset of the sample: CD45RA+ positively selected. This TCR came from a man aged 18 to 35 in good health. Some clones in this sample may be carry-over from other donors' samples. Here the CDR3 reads CASSLFRGRGNTIYF. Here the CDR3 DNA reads TGTGCCAGCAGTTTATTTAGGGGAAGGGGAAACACCATATATTTT.